What follows are 20 T cell receptor beta chains derived from one specimen sequenced in a study of blood T cell repertoires in COVID-19. The repertoire was sequenced with immunoSEQ multiplex PCR; TCRdb's copy has only in-frame clones and lacks some. The sample holds around 45,000 clones, nearly 85% seen once. Sequencing was done on a sample of peripheral blood. The receptors were gathered from a man aged 80 or over in a cohort sampled during active COVID-19.

V is TRBV18 and J is TRBJ1-2, with TRBD1 matching 7 bases. Germline-derived CDR1 and CDR2 are KGHSH and LQKENI. V lost 6 bases, J lost 7 bases, and 5 bases stayed unmatched. CDR3 length: 12 amino acids. The CDR3 is CASSAGDSGYTF. CDR3 DNA sequence: TGTGCCAGCTCGGCAGGGGACAGTGGCTACACCTTC.

This chain links TRBV12-3 or TRBV12-4 with TRBJ1-1; D not resolved. The CDR3 is 13 amino acids. V shed 2 bases and J shed 1 base, with 5 bases lying between them. The CDR3 sequence: CASSLRGNTEAFF. CDR3 in DNA: TGTGCCAGCAGTTTACGCGGGAACACTGAAGCTTTCTTT.

The chain is built from TRBV6-1 and TRBJ1-1, with 7 bases aligning to TRBD1. CDR1 and CDR2 (germline): MNHNS, SASEGT. The CDR3 contains 15 residues. J gave up 4 bases and V 0 bases, and 5 bases lay outside the gene matches. CDR3 nucleotide sequence: TGTGCCAGCAGTGAAGCGCTAGGGGGCGTCACTGAAGCTTTCTTT. Its protein product is CASSEALGGVTEAFF.

The chain recombines TRBV19 with TRBJ2-1; 12 bases align to TRBD2. From germline, CDR1 is LNHDA and CDR2 SQIVND (reference sequence). V shed 5 bases and J 0 bases; nucleotides not matched to a gene: 2. The CDR3 spans 16 residues. In nucleotides, the CDR3 is TGTGCCAGTAGTCGGACTAGCGGGAACTCCTACAATGAGCAGTTCTTC. Protein sequence: CASSRTSGNSYNEQFF.

The chain uses TRBV9 and TRBJ2-3, with D perhaps TRBD1 (6 bases). The CDR3 loop spans 14 amino acids. Trimming cost V 7 bases and J 7 bases, with 19 bases left between them. The germline V gene encodes CDR1 SGDLS and CDR2 YYNGEE. The CDR3 bases are TGTGCCAGCCGCTCAGACTCAGGGGAAAATACGCAGTATTTT. As protein: CASRSDSGENTQYF.

The chain links TRBV5-1 to TRBJ1-1; 11 bases are shared with TRBD1. The CDR3 extends over 16 amino acids. V was pared by 0 bases and J by 3 bases, with 4 bases of the junction left unmatched. CDR1 and CDR2 (germline): SGHRS, YFSETQ. The CDR3, as DNA: TGCGCCAGCAGCTTGGGGACAGGGGGCCCGGACACTGAAGCTTTCTTT. Amino acids: CASSLGTGGPDTEAFF. Together with reference TRBV5-1 and TRBJ1-1, the CDR3 gives the full variable domain: KAGVTQTPRYLIKTRGQQVTLSCSPISGHRSVSWYQQTPGQGLQFLFEYFSETQRNKGNFPGRFSGRQFSNSRSEMNVSTLELGDSALYLCASSLGTGGPDTEAFFGQGTRLTVV.

The rearrangement joins TRBV7-2 to TRBJ1-1; 7 bases agree with TRBD1. The ends lost 10 bases at V and 4 bases at J; junction bases unmatched: 12. CDR1 is SGHTA and CDR2 is FQGNSA in the germline V gene. This CDR3 region has 14 residues. The CDR3 DNA reads as TGTGCCACCGCGGAAACAGGGGATATCACTGAAGCTTTCTTT. This gives the protein CATAETGDITEAFF.

The chain recombines TRBV6-2 or TRBV6-3 with TRBJ2-1; 9 nucleotides line up with TRBD2. This CDR3 spans 15 amino acids. V lost 6 bases and J lost 10; bases outside the gene matches: 13. In germline, CDR1 is MNHEY, CDR2 SVGEGT. The CDR3 nucleotides are TGTGCCAGCAGCCTACTTGGGACTAGCCTTCAGGAGCAGTTCTTC. Protein sequence: CASSLLGTSLQEQFF.

The chain joins TRBV7-2 to TRBJ1-2, with 8 bases lining up with TRBD1. Germline V gene sequence: CDR1 SGHTA, CDR2 FQGNSA. The CDR3 sequence is 14 residues long. The V gene end was trimmed by 2 bases and the J gene end by 6 bases; junction bases not matched to a gene: 5. CDR3 sequence: CASSLYRGRNGYTF. CDR3 nucleotides: TGTGCCAGCAGCTTATACAGGGGGAGGAATGGCTACACCTTC.

CDR3 sequence reads: CASSIEGRQRQYF. In DNA, the CDR3 is TGTGCCAGTAGTATTGAAGGCCGACAGCGGCAGTACTTC. This sequence joins TRBV19 and TRBJ2-7; a weak D match, TRBD1 (5 bases). The CDR3 length is 13 residues. Trimming took off 3 bases at V and 9 bases at J, with 15 bases between the two ends. Germline CDR1 is LNHDA and CDR2 is SQIVND (reference sequence). The full variable domain, rest sourced from reference TRBV19 and TRBJ2-7, is DGGITQSPKYLFRKEGQNVTLSCEQNLNHDAMYWYRQDPGQGLRLIYYSQIVNDFQKGDIAEGYSVSREKKESFPLTVTSAQKNPTAFYLCASSIEGRQRQYFGPGTRLTVT.

The rearrangement uses TRBV7-2 and TRBJ2-7; D perhaps matches TRBD1 (6 bases). Trimming cost V 1 base and J 2 bases, with 9 bases left between them. The CDR3 has 14 residues. Germline CDR1 and CDR2: SGHTA and FQGNSA. The CDR3 DNA follows: TGTGCCAGCAGCTTAGGACAGGCGACCTACGAGCAGTACTTC. Translated: CASSLGQATYEQYF.

This clone was picked up a small number of times. The V and J genes are TRBV11-1 and TRBJ1-1; D remains ambiguous. This CDR3 spans 15 amino acids. Germline CDR1 SGHAT, CDR2 FQDESV (reference sequence). The ends were cut back, 3 bases at V and 4 bases at J, with 15 bases in the middle. CDR3 DNA sequence: TGTGCCAGCAGCTTCGACTCCCCGACCCGCACTGAAGCTTTCTTT. Translated, it gives CASSFDSPTRTEAFF.

The J gene is TRBJ2-3, the V gene TRBV7-2; 8 bases agree with TRBD1. The germline CDR1 and CDR2 sequences are SGHTA and FQGNSA. The J segment lost 2 bases and the V segment lost 5 bases, leaving 6 bases of the junction unmatched. The CDR3 is 15 amino acids. The CDR3 region is CASSPMGQVTDTQYF. CDR3 nucleotide sequence: TGTGCCAGCAGCCCGATGGGACAGGTCACAGATACGCAGTATTTT.

This clone was found once. The chain employs TRBV28 and TRBJ1-1; perhaps TRBD1 as D (5 bases). Germline V lookup: CDR1 MDHEN, CDR2 SYDVKM. Deletions cut 7 bases from V and 7 bases from J, with 10 bases between. The CDR3 runs to 11 residues. The CDR3 loop is CASIVQGEAFF. Here the CDR3 DNA reads TGTGCCAGCATTGTGCAGGGTGAAGCTTTCTTT.

The chain joins TRBV6-5 to TRBJ1-2, with D unresolved. V lost 6 bases to trimming and J lost 2 bases, with 10 bases between them. The CDR3 is 13 amino acids. The V gene's germline CDR1 is MNHEY and CDR2 SVGAGI. The CDR3 bases are TGTGCCAGCAGGCCAGGCACGAACTATGGCTACACCTTC. It encodes CASRPGTNYGYTF.

This chain uses TRBV4-3 with TRBJ2-3, with 10 bases lining up with TRBD2. CDR3 length equals 17 residues. The V gene's germline CDR1 is LGHNA and CDR2 YSLEER. Trimming at V came to 6 bases and at J to 5 bases, leaving 14 bases not matched to a gene. The CDR3 spells CASSPRLGSGRQDTQYF. CDR3 DNA: TGCGCCAGCAGTCCAAGACTAGGTAGCGGGAGGCAAGATACGCAGTATTTT.

The sample holds one count of this clone. The J gene is TRBJ2-4, the V gene TRBV19; 8 bases are shared with TRBD1. The CDR3 contains 16 residues. V shed 5 bases and J 0 bases; nucleotides not matched to a gene: 6. Germline CDR1 reads LNHDA; CDR2 reads SQIVND (reference sequence). This CDR3 is CASSLRQGLAKNIQYF. The CDR3 DNA reads TGTGCCAGTAGTCTCCGACAGGGGCTAGCCAAAAACATTCAGTACTTC.

V is TRBV9 and J is TRBJ1-2; D uncertain. The CDR3 is made up of 15 amino acids. V was clipped by 4 bases and J by 2 bases, with 15 bases between them. Germline V gene data show CDR1 as SGDLS and CDR2 as YYNGEE. CDR3: CASSPPGNINYGYTF. CDR3 in DNA: TGTGCCAGCAGCCCCCCCGGGAATATAAACTATGGCTACACCTTC.

CDR3 region: CASSYRTGLEAFF. Here the CDR3 DNA reads TGTGCCAGCAGCTACAGGACAGGGCTGGAAGCTTTCTTT. The V call is TRBV5-5, the J call TRBJ1-1; TRBD1 agrees at 8 bases. CDR1 is SGHKS, CDR2 YYEKEE, per germline (reference sequence). This CDR3 is 13 amino acids long. J was trimmed by 8 bases and V by 3 bases; bases with no gene match: 6. The whole variable domain, remainder taken from reference TRBV5-5 and TRBJ1-1, is DAGVTQSPTHLIKTRGQQVTLRCSPISGHKSVSWYQQVLGQGPQFIFQYYEKEERGRGNFPDRFSARQFPNYSSELNVNALLLGDSALYLCASSYRTGLEAFFGQGTRLTVV.

This chain joins TRBV27 and TRBJ2-7; 8 bases are shared with TRBD1. V lost 2 bases, J lost 6 bases, and 3 bases stayed unmatched. Per germline, CDR1 MNHEY and CDR2 SMNVEV (reference sequence). The length of the CDR3 is 13 residues. The CDR3 DNA reads as TGTGCCAGCAGTTTAAACAGGGGGTCCGAGCAGTACTTC. Translation: CASSLNRGSEQYF.